This passage covers 19 T cell receptor beta chains from one sample sequenced in a study of response to subunit inactivated influenza vaccine. TCRdb called the RT-PCR reads again in MiXCR, with one record for every CDR3 protein. The table shows hundreds of thousands of distinct CDR3 sequences, with around 13% occurring only once. The source was PBMCs from blood, collected 45 days after vaccination. These receptors all stem from a man over 45 who received an inactivated influenza vaccine.

The gene calls are TRBV9 and TRBJ2-5, with 8 positions matching TRBD2. Per the germline V gene, CDR1 is SGDLS and CDR2 is YYNGEE. This CDR3 region has 16 residues. V was pared by 0 bases and J by 0 bases, with 4 bases of the junction left unmatched. The CDR3 is CASSVGSSGYQETQYF. CDR3 DNA sequence: TGTGCCAGCAGCGTAGGGTCTAGCGGGTACCAAGAGACCCAGTACTTC.

This clonotype was seen more than once but under ten times. The CDR3 DNA sequence: TGCAGTGCTAAACGGACAGGCAGCGAGCAGTACTTC. It yields the protein CSAKRTGSEQYF. The chain links TRBV20-1 to TRBJ2-7; 7 nucleotides match TRBD1. Losses at the gene ends were 4 bases for V and 6 bases for J; bases not matched to a gene: 6. Germline loops: CDR1 DFQATT, CDR2 SNEGSKA (reference sequence). The CDR3 is made up of 12 amino acids.

This clonotype has at least ten counts. The chain uses TRBV12-3 or TRBV12-4 and TRBJ1-2, with D possibly being TRBD1 (6 bases). V was pared by 1 base and J by 2 bases, with 8 bases between. The CDR3 is made up of 14 amino acids. CDR3 loop: CASSLGGGNYGYTF. CDR3 DNA: TGTGCCAGCAGTTTAGGCGGGGGCAACTATGGCTACACCTTC.

This clonotype has a handful of counts. The genes are TRBV5-1 and TRBJ2-2, with D unresolved. Trimming took 0 bases from V and 5 from J, leaving 8 bases between them. This CDR3 contains 14 residues. Germline V gene lookup returns CDR1 SGHRS and CDR2 YFSETQ. The CDR3 DNA reads as TGCGCCAGCAGCTTGGAAGTCGCTACCGGGGAGCTGTTTTTT. Its translation is CASSLEVATGELFF.

This clonotype showed up many times. The chain recombines TRBV20-1 with TRBJ1-2; possibly TRBD1 for D (5 bases). Germline CDR1 DFQATT, CDR2 SNEGSKA (reference sequence). Trimming removed 6 bases at V and 3 bases at J, with 20 bases between. CDR3 length: 15 residues. The CDR3 DNA reads TGCAGTGCAACCATCGTGAGACAGAGGTACTATGGCTACACCTTC. Its protein is CSATIVRQRYYGYTF.

The table lists this clonotype with a few counts. This sequence joins TRBV10-2 and TRBJ2-7; D remains ambiguous. Germline V gives CDR1 WSHSY, CDR2 SAAADI. V lost 5 bases to trimming and J lost 3 bases, with 5 bases between them. The CDR3 loop spans 11 amino acids. The CDR3 sequence is CASSTHYEQYF. Written as DNA, the CDR3 is TGCGCCAGCAGTACCCACTACGAGCAGTACTTC.

V gene TRBV3-1 combines with J gene TRBJ1-1, with D hard to call. Germline V gene sequence: CDR1 LGHDT, CDR2 YNNKEL (reference sequence). The CDR3 runs 14 residues. The germline V and J ends were trimmed by 4 bases and 4 bases, with 13 bases remaining between them. The CDR3 region is CASSPAGIVTEAFF. For the CDR3, the DNA is TGTGCCAGCAGCCCCGCGGGTATCGTCACTGAAGCTTTCTTT.

This chain uses TRBV10-2 with TRBJ1-1; D remains ambiguous. The germline V and J ends were trimmed by 8 bases and 2 bases, with 9 bases remaining between them. CDR3 length equals 12 residues. Germline values: CDR1 WSHSY, CDR2 SAAADI. In DNA, the CDR3 is TGCGCCAGCGGGAGCTATAACACTGAAGCTTTCTTT. Translated: CASGSYNTEAFF.

This clonotype was counted a few times. The chain is built from TRBV12-3 or TRBV12-4 and TRBJ1-5; D gene ambiguous. The CDR3 contains 14 residues. With 5 bases removed from V and 0 bases from J, the gap between germline ends came to 8 bases. CDR3 coding DNA: TGTGCCAGCAGTAGGGAAAATAGCAATCAGCCCCAGCATTTT. Its protein is CASSRENSNQPQHF.

The chain joins TRBV27 to TRBJ2-7; TRBD2 matches 7 bases. The CDR3 length is 16 residues. Germline V gene lookup returns CDR1 MNHEY and CDR2 SMNVEV (reference sequence). The trim removed 6 bases at V and 1 base at J, leaving 12 bases unmatched. The CDR3 DNA reads as TGTGCCAGCAGCCGAATTTTATGGGGGGGGTCCTACGAGCAGTACTTC. Residues: CASSRILWGGSYEQYF.

Only a few counts were recorded for this clonotype. The V call is TRBV15, the J call TRBJ1-2; D is unclear. The germline gives CDR1 LNHNV, CDR2 YYDKDF (reference sequence). Trimming left V 0 bases short and J 7 bases short, with 6 bases between. CDR3 size: 12 residues. The CDR3 reads CATSRDSSGYTF. CDR3 DNA: TGTGCCACCAGCAGAGATTCATCTGGCTACACCTTC.

This clonotype was detected only a few times. This chain joins TRBV10-3 and TRBJ1-1, with D uncertain. CDR3 size: 13 residues. CDR1 is ENHRY, CDR2 SYGVKD, per germline. V was cut by 9 bases and J by 1 base, with 12 bases left in between. The CDR3 region has the DNA TGTGCCATTAGGATCGGTAAGAACACTGAAGCTTTCTTT. Residues: CAIRIGKNTEAFF.

Only a few counts were recorded for this clonotype. The chain carries TRBV28 and TRBJ2-2, with TRBD2 as a possible D gene (6 bases). CDR3 length: 16 residues. The germline gives CDR1 MDHEN, CDR2 SYDVKM. Trimming removed 1 base at V and 4 bases at J, with 13 bases between. Here the CDR3 DNA reads TGTGCCAGCAGTTTATTTAGGACTAAAGGCACCGGGGAGCTGTTTTTT. This translates into CASSLFRTKGTGELFF. Complete variable domain (other parts from reference TRBV28 and TRBJ2-2): DVKVTQSSRYLVKRTGEKVFLECVQDMDHENMFWYRQDPGLGLRLIYFSYDVKMKEKGDIPEGYSVSREKKERFSLILESASTNQTSMYLCASSLFRTKGTGELFFGEGSRLTVL.

This clonotype was counted at least ten times. The V gene is TRBV7-2, the J gene TRBJ2-1; TRBD2 agrees at 12 bases. J lost 8 bases, V lost 6 bases, and 8 bases had no gene match. CDR1 and CDR2 from the germline V gene are SGHTA and FQGNSA. The CDR3 sequence is 15 residues long. In DNA, the CDR3 is TGTGCCAGCAGAAAACTAGCGGGAGGTTCCTATGAGCAGTTCTTC. Protein product: CASRKLAGGSYEQFF.

The table lists this clonotype with a few counts. V gene TRBV29-1 combines with J gene TRBJ2-7; unclear D gene. CDR3 length: 10 residues. The germline V gene encodes CDR1 SQVTM and CDR2 ANQGSEA. V was pared by 4 bases and J by 5 bases, with 6 bases between. The CDR3 sequence: CSVGHNEQYF. CDR3 coding DNA: TGCAGCGTTGGACATAACGAGCAGTACTTC.

V is TRBV28 and J is TRBJ2-2; D remains ambiguous. CDR1 is MDHEN and CDR2 is SYDVKM in the germline V gene. Trimming removed 7 bases at V and 0 bases at J, with 12 bases between. This CDR3 has 15 amino acids. CDR3 amino acids: CASIRAEANTGELFF. The CDR3 bases are TGTGCCAGCATACGGGCTGAGGCGAACACCGGGGAGCTGTTTTTT.

This clonotype was observed a few times. The CDR3 protein is CASSLGDVFYEQYF. The DNA for the CDR3 is TGCGCCAGCAGCTTGGGAGACGTTTTCTACGAGCAGTACTTC. The J gene is TRBJ2-7, the V gene TRBV5-1, with unresolved D. Germline V gene lookup returns CDR1 SGHRS and CDR2 YFSETQ. Trimming shortened V by 0 bases and J by 3 bases, and 10 bases separated the two germline ends. The CDR3 runs 14 residues. Full variable domain (rest looked up from reference TRBV5-1 and TRBJ2-7): KAGVTQTPRYLIKTRGQQVTLSCSPISGHRSVSWYQQTPGQGLQFLFEYFSETQRNKGNFPGRFSGRQFSNSRSEMNVSTLELGDSALYLCASSLGDVFYEQYFGPGTRLTVT.

The chain couples TRBV4-3 to TRBJ2-3, with D unresolved. Deletions cut 0 bases from V and 0 bases from J, with 7 bases between. Germline values: CDR1 LGHNA, CDR2 YSLEER. CDR3 length: 15 amino acids. CDR3 DNA: TGCGCCAGCAGCCAAGATTGGCGCAGCACAGATACGCAGTATTTT. It translates to CASSQDWRSTDTQYF.

This clonotype occurred many times. J is TRBJ2-4 and V is TRBV20-1; 7 bases are shared with TRBD1. Germline CDR1 reads DFQATT; CDR2 reads SNEGSKA (reference sequence). This CDR3 has 14 residues. The V gene end was trimmed by 5 bases and the J gene end by 0 bases; junction bases not matched to a gene: 4. The CDR3 nucleotides are TGCAGTGCTTGGGACAGCCTAGCCAAAAACATTCAGTACTTC. Its translation: CSAWDSLAKNIQYF.